The rows below give T cell receptor beta chains drawn from one sample of a study of T cell repertoires in cytomegalovirus infection. The antigens these receptors bind are not known. Each CDR3 protein is one row after TCRdb ran MiXCR on the reads. This repertoire shows about 500,000 distinct CDR3 sequences, 30% to 40% found once; its top ten account for roughly a sixth. Source: cultured PBMCs, taken from culture after CMV antigen stimulation. The receptors were gathered from a human donor in good health (CMV status not recorded). Some clones in this sample may be carry-over from other donors' samples. Each CDR3 is given with its conserved first and last residue. Fields, in order: V gene, J gene, CDR3 protein.

TRBV7-8	TRBJ2-7	CASSLGLTSGSSYEQYF
TRBV19	TRBJ2-1	CASSMLRLELGEEQFF
TRBV10-3	TRBJ2-5	CAISGQEGQGQETQYF
TRBV6-1	TRBJ1-2	CASSRQGQLVGYTF
TRBV4-1	TRBJ1-1	CASSHTWGKAFF
TRBV20-1	TRBJ2-2	CSARPDRGGGELFF
TRBV7-2	TRBJ2-3	CASSLDPHPLGTQYF
TRBV24-1	TRBJ1-2	CATSDPGTEYGYTF
TRBV19	TRBJ1-1	CASSNQLNTEAFF
TRBV7-6	TRBJ2-2	CASSLGLRESTGELFF
TRBV12-3/TRBV12-4	TRBJ2-7	CASKGFYEQYF
TRBV12-3/TRBV12-4	TRBJ1-5	CASRPSGQGGQPQHF
TRBV6-1	TRBJ2-1	CASSGIGGSSYNEQFF
TRBV19	TRBJ2-1	CASSMAASSYNEQFF
TRBV7-2	TRBJ2-7	CASSPSLLEQYF
TRBV7-2	TRBJ2-1	CASSFSVAGRVYNEQFF
TRBV12-3/TRBV12-4	TRBJ2-1	CASSLARGVYNEQFF
TRBV24-1	TRBJ2-7	CATSETGTGRYEQYF
TRBV4-1	TRBJ2-7	CASSQEPGPSYEQYF
TRBV10-1	TRBJ2-1	CASSPSGRANEQFF
TRBV7-2	TRBJ2-1	CASSLGGLHGGAYNEQFF
TRBV28	TRBJ1-1	CASRGRPEAFF
TRBV6-6	TRBJ1-2	CASRPGTEGLVTF
TRBV27	TRBJ2-2	CASSPILVLTGELFF
TRBV7-2	TRBJ1-1	CASSLILGGGTEAFF
TRBV18	TRBJ1-2	CASSPIGTASGYTF
TRBV29-1	TRBJ2-2	CSVQSGLAGGTGELFF
TRBV7-8	TRBJ2-1	CASSLPEVLFF
TRBV11-2	TRBJ1-2	CASSLDLFVAPLTRGYTF
TRBV7-8	TRBJ2-5	CASSLGFGGQVQETQYF
TRBV6-2/TRBV6-3	TRBJ2-3	CASHGTEGYTQYF
TRBV11-3	TRBJ2-1	CASSAGAAGYNEQFF
TRBV19	TRBJ2-1	CASRRQGNYNEQFF
TRBV4-1	TRBJ2-1	CASSQDIPGLYNEQFF
TRBV6-5	TRBJ2-7	CASISLRGGSGAIEDEQYF
TRBV7-2	TRBJ2-1	CASSSKPGQLYNEQFF
TRBV7-2	TRBJ2-5	CASSLGVASGAQETQYF
TRBV28	TRBJ2-2	CASSPPQWARDHTGELFF
TRBV5-1	TRBJ2-3	CASSLMAGPTDTQYF
TRBV25-1	TRBJ1-2	CASSEGQTNNYGYTF
TRBV6-5	TRBJ2-2	CASSYALSASNTGELFF
TRBV7-2	NA	CASSPPGQGYNEQYF
TRBV12-3/TRBV12-4	TRBJ1-4	CASNPGQGRTNEKLFF
TRBV6-5	TRBJ2-3	CASSSRSPPTDTQYF
TRBV12-3/TRBV12-4	TRBJ2-7	CASSSFRDSAYEQYF
TRBV11-3	TRBJ2-5	CASSLLGRATQETQYF
TRBV6-2/TRBV6-3	TRBJ2-3	CASSVGRADTQYF
TRBV19	TRBJ2-7	CASSRAVGQLLRVQYF
TRBV5-6	TRBJ1-1	CASSPRGVWNTEAFF
TRBV12-3/TRBV12-4	TRBJ2-3	CASSLVGATDTQYF
TRBV7-6	TRBJ2-2	CASSLAGGALFF
TRBV4-1	TRBJ1-1	CASSHSDRGTEAFF
TRBV2	TRBJ2-1	CASSVINQRGYEQFF
TRBV29-1	TRBJ2-1	CSVRGREWDNEQFF
TRBV28	TRBJ1-1	CASSNPQVWNTEAFF